Presented here are 20 T cell receptor beta chains from one specimen sequenced in a study of cytomegalovirus exposure and HLA in healthy donors. The PCR was carried out with 60 Vbeta primers and 13 Jbeta primers. TCRdb keeps only in-frame clones here, not all; method: immunoSEQ multiplex PCR. The data hold around 180,000 clones, with about 80% observed a single time. The sample was PBMCs. The receptors come from a woman aged 40 to 50 in good health and CMV-seronegative.

The rearrangement uses TRBV6-1 and TRBJ2-2; 10 bases fit TRBD2. CDR1 is MNHNS, CDR2 SASEGT, per germline. The CDR3 is 16 residues long. The ends lost 1 base at V and 6 bases at J; junction bases unmatched: 5. This CDR3 is CASSEGSGGAAGELFF. The DNA for the CDR3 is TGTGCCAGCAGTGAAGGGAGCGGGGGGGCAGCCGGGGAGCTGTTTTTT.

V gene TRBV7-6 combines with J gene TRBJ2-7; TRBD1 is a possible D gene (6 bases). The germline CDR1 and CDR2 sequences are SGHVS and FNYEAQ. V lost 1 base and J lost 6, with 16 bases in between. CDR3 length: 15 residues. The CDR3, as DNA: TGTGCCAGCAGCTTAGTTGGCAGGGGATCAGGCGAGCAGTACTTC. Translating gives CASSLVGRGSGEQYF.

This clone was counted at least ten times. The rearrangement links TRBV30 to TRBJ1-1, with a weak D call TRBD1 (5 bases). Germline loops: CDR1 GTSNPN, CDR2 SVGIG (reference sequence). This CDR3 has 13 residues. V lost 1 base, J lost 4 bases, and 10 bases lay in between. CDR3 residues: CAWSGPGLTEAFF. Here the CDR3 DNA reads TGTGCCTGGAGTGGGCCAGGGCTCACTGAAGCTTTCTTT.

The V gene is TRBV9, the J gene TRBJ2-7; D might be TRBD2 (6 bases). The CDR3 spans 14 residues. The V end lost 4 bases, the J end lost 3 bases, and 14 bases lay between the germline ends. CDR1 and CDR2 from the germline V gene are SGDLS and YYNGEE. The CDR3 reads CASSPWDLFYEQYF. In nucleotides, the CDR3 is TGTGCCAGCAGCCCTTGGGACTTGTTCTACGAGCAGTACTTC.

The CDR3 is CASSLRGPNYGYTF. The CDR3 DNA reads TGTGCCAGCAGCTTAAGGGGCCCTAACTATGGCTACACCTTC. The chain uses TRBV13 and TRBJ1-2; D may be TRBD1 (5 bases). The CDR3 sequence is 14 residues long. Germline V gene data show CDR1 as PRHDT and CDR2 as FYEKMQ (reference sequence). V was shortened by 2 bases and J by 0 bases, with 7 bases between the two germline ends.

The V and J genes are TRBV27 and TRBJ1-6; 9 bases map to TRBD1. Germline V gene lookup returns CDR1 MNHEY and CDR2 SMNVEV (reference sequence). Unmatched junction bases numbered 6, after V lost 8 bases and J lost 10 bases. This CDR3 is 13 amino acids long. DNA of the CDR3: TGTGCCAGCCTGGGACAGGGTGGCTCACCCCTCCACTTT. Translation: CASLGQGGSPLHF.

The CDR3 DNA reads as TGTGCCAGCAGCCCGGGGACTAGCGGGGGTAATGAGCAGTTCTTC. Its translation: CASSPGTSGGNEQFF. The chain has TRBV11-2 and TRBJ2-1; 14 nucleotides align to TRBD2. The CDR3 has 15 amino acids. The germline V gene encodes CDR1 SGHAT and CDR2 FQNNGV. Trimming cost V 5 bases and J 7 bases; bases outside gene matches: 4.

The chain links TRBV9 to TRBJ1-3; 12 positions agree with TRBD1. The V gene end was trimmed by 4 bases and the J gene end by 4 bases; junction bases not matched to a gene: 9. The CDR3 sequence is 17 residues long. Germline-derived CDR1 and CDR2 are SGDLS and YYNGEE. CDR3 amino acids: CASSPPGTGGAGNTIYF. In DNA, the CDR3 is TGTGCCAGCAGCCCACCCGGGACAGGGGGCGCAGGAAACACCATATATTTT.

This chain uses TRBV27 with TRBJ1-2; tentatively, D is TRBD1 (5 bases). CDR1 is MNHEY, CDR2 SMNVEV, per germline (reference sequence). Trimming took 0 bases from V and 4 from J, leaving 12 bases between them. The CDR3 covers 15 residues. The CDR3 region has the DNA TGTGCCAGCAGTTTATCGATCGGGGGATCCTATGGCTACACCTTC. Residues: CASSLSIGGSYGYTF.

V and J are TRBV28 and TRBJ2-5; D not certain. Germline assignment: CDR1 MDHEN and CDR2 SYDVKM. The germline V and J ends were trimmed by 2 bases and 5 bases, with 12 bases remaining between them. The length of the CDR3 is 14 residues. CDR3 loop: CASSLPRYPETQYF. CDR3 nucleotides: TGTGCCAGCAGTTTACCTCGCTATCCGGAGACCCAGTACTTC.

The rearrangement uses TRBV19 and TRBJ1-1; 7 positions agree with TRBD1. The J segment lost 0 bases and the V segment lost 3 bases, leaving 1 base of the junction unmatched. The CDR3 runs 14 residues. Per the germline V gene, CDR1 is LNHDA and CDR2 is SQIVND (reference sequence). The CDR3 loop is CASSMGQMNTEAFF. The CDR3 coding sequence is TGTGCCAGTAGTATGGGACAGATGAACACTGAAGCTTTCTTT.

The table lists this clone with a count of one. The chain carries TRBV19 and TRBJ2-7; perhaps TRBD1 as D (7 bases). CDR1 is LNHDA and CDR2 is SQIVND in the germline V gene (reference sequence). Trimming stripped 7 bases from V and 4 bases from J, with 14 bases between. This CDR3 has 13 amino acids. CDR3 sequence: CASNAGGGYEQYF. CDR3 DNA sequence: TGTGCCAGTAACGCAGGGGGAGGATACGAGCAGTACTTC.

The chain links TRBV6-5 to TRBJ1-2; D is uncertain. The CDR3 is made up of 14 amino acids. V was trimmed by 5 bases and J by 7 bases, leaving 17 bases between them. Germline loops: CDR1 MNHEY, CDR2 SVGAGI. The CDR3 loop is CASSASTAEGGYTF. The CDR3 region has the DNA TGTGCCAGCAGTGCCAGTACGGCTGAGGGTGGCTACACCTTC.

The CDR3 nucleotides read TGTGCCAGCAGTTTGGGGACTAGCGGGGGGGCCAAGGAGCTGTTTTTT. The encoded protein is CASSLGTSGGAKELFF. The chain links TRBV27 to TRBJ2-2, with 16 bases that match TRBD2. The germline V gene encodes CDR1 MNHEY and CDR2 SMNVEV (reference sequence). Trimming at V came to 3 bases and at J to 10 bases, leaving 5 bases not matched to a gene. The CDR3 extends over 16 amino acids.

This chain links TRBV15 with TRBJ1-2; 9 positions match TRBD1. After removal of 2 bases from V and 4 bases from J, the junction contained 2 bases not matched to a gene. Germline values: CDR1 LNHNV, CDR2 YYDKDF (reference sequence). The CDR3 is 14 residues long. As DNA, the CDR3 is TGTGCCACCAGCAGATCGGGACAGGGCTATGGCTACACCTTC. Amino acid sequence: CATSRSGQGYGYTF. Full variable domain (missing parts from reference TRBV15 and TRBJ1-2): DAMVIQNPRYQVTQFGKPVTLSCSQTLNHNVMYWYQQKSSQAPKLLFHYYDKDFNNEADTPDNFQSRRPNTSFCFLDIRSPGLGDTAMYLCATSRSGQGYGYTFGSGTRLTVV.

CDR3 DNA sequence: TGCGCCAGCAGTTCCGGGACTAGCGGGGGGCGGGGAGATACGCAGTATTTT. Encoded protein: CASSSGTSGGRGDTQYF. J is TRBJ2-3 and V is TRBV5-1; TRBD2 matches 15 bases. V dropped 5 bases and J dropped 5; count of bases not matched to a gene: 9. CDR1 is SGHRS and CDR2 is YFSETQ in the germline V gene. The length of the CDR3 is 17 residues.

This clone has a handful of counts. The CDR3 here is CASSQDSAGANYGYTF. CDR3 in DNA: TGCGCCAGCAGCCAAGATTCGGCAGGGGCTAACTATGGCTACACCTTC. This chain uses TRBV4-1 with TRBJ1-2, with D possibly TRBD1 on 6 matching bases. The CDR3 totals 16 residues. Trimming cost V 0 bases and J 0 bases, with 11 bases left between them. CDR1 and CDR2 (germline): MGHRA, YSYEKL.

There are many counts of this clone. The chain links TRBV5-6 to TRBJ2-7, with D unresolved. The CDR3 length is 13 residues. Deletions cut 1 base from V and 6 bases from J, with 11 bases between. The V gene's germline CDR1 is SGHDT and CDR2 YYEEEE. CDR3 in DNA: TGTGCCAGCAGCTTGTACGTACAGTCCGAGCAGTACTTC. Translating gives CASSLYVQSEQYF.

This chain joins TRBV2 and TRBJ1-5; no firm D call. CDR3 length: 15 amino acids. CDR1 is SNHLY, CDR2 FYNNEI, per germline. V shed 6 bases and J shed 0 bases, with 12 bases lying between them. DNA for the CDR3: TGTGCCAGCAGCAAGAGGGAGTATAGCAATCAGCCCCAGCATTTT. It is translated as CASSKREYSNQPQHF.

V is TRBV10-1 and J is TRBJ1-1, with 9 bases aligning to TRBD1. Germline CDR1 is WNHNN and CDR2 is SYGVQD (reference sequence). This CDR3 comprises 15 residues. Germline trimming cut 0 bases from V and 9 bases from J; bases unmatched to any gene: 8. The DNA for the CDR3 is TGCGCCAGCAGTGAGTCGGGCCGGACAGGGGAGAAAGCTTTCTTT. Protein product: CASSESGRTGEKAFF.